This T cell receptor beta chain was observed in a study of blood T cell repertoires in COVID-19 (dated by TCRdb to about 2020). General notes on the study: Samples from collaborators originated in the United States, Italy and Spain and spanned both the acute and convalescent phases of COVID-19. The prospective study material was composed of cDNA or gDNA derived from T cells, B-cell-depleted T cells, or PBMCs. Subjects who had been exposed to COVID-19, were actively infected with it, or had recovered from it provided the deeply sampled blood TCRbeta repertoires that made up the dataset. The repertoires were made available in a free public database intended to serve as a resource for research on the immune response to SARS-CoV-2. The samples were drawn from the first 160 participants of the ongoing ImmuneRACE study and from 1,254 subjects provided by 6 global collaborators. A de-identified subject ID, COVID-19 status, age in years and sex were almost always included in the sample metadata. Where available, HLA class I and class II types were obtained from metadata supplied by the sample provider rather than from assay-based typing. Study-wide conclusions, independent of this receptor: How much clinical and demographic metadata was included differed by source and by participant, and the metadata was provided uncurated.

The immunoSEQ Assay, a bias-controlled multiplex PCR, was used to amplify TCRbeta CDR3 regions from genomic DNA. As for the authors' bioinformatics: Nucleated cell counts per sample were estimated from amplification of reference gene primers within the assay. To quantify the absolute abundance of each unique TCRbeta CDR3 rearrangement, sequence reads were collapsed and filtered. For each sample, productive Simpson clonality was calculated as the square root of Simpson's diversity index over productive rearrangements. TCRdb re-hosts the immuneACCESS table, in-frame sequences only. Its copies lack some clones; in the studies checked, an unresolved V gene accounts for under half of them, and the cause for the rest is not known. D and trimming come from the DNA, and the V and J calls and clone size come from that table. This sample is represented by about 190,000 clones; about 84% of them were singletons. The ten largest clonotypes hold 7% to 10% of the sample.

In the prospective study, participants were 18 to 89 years old, resided in about two dozen geographic areas of the United States, and were enrolled through a virtual design. To assign participants to cohorts, the prospective study relied on clinical history that participants themselves reported in a screening survey and a study questionnaire. For ImmuneRACE Cohort 3, a participant was defined as recovered based on two consecutive negative NP/OP PCR tests, clearance by a healthcare professional, or resolution of symptoms. In the prospective study, whole blood, serum and a nasopharyngeal or oropharyngeal swab were collected from each participant by mobile phlebotomists. Prospective study participants could optionally give additional blood draws and questionnaires over an approximately 2-month period. Before DNA extraction, blood samples from the prospective study were shipped at room temperature or frozen.

About this clone itself: Its antigen is unknown. There are no base qualities to consult, and no much larger clone falls within one base.

The germline V gene specifies MRHNA as CDR1 and SNTAGT as CDR2. A distance of 15 bases separates the germline ends of V and J, which lose 7 bases and 5 bases respectively. From its cysteine to its phenylalanine, the CDR3 spans 13 amino acids. The entry retains the CDR3 DNA only, 39 bases that are in frame from base 1. The rearranged chain carries TRBV6-4 and TRBJ2-7; TRBD2 is a weak D gene call, 5 bases matching. This receptor was identified in a woman aged 25 to 45 who had recovered from COVID-19. Material for sequencing was PBMCs or T cells enriched from blood (not recorded which). Here the CDR3 is given as CASTPAGGHEQYF. The nucleotide sequence is given as TGTGCCAGCACCCCCGCGGGTGGCCACGAGCAGTACTTC.